Listed here is a single T cell receptor beta chain. This sample is drawn from a study of PD-L1 blockade in urothelial cancer. On the study more broadly: Patients took up atezolizumab at some point between 2014 and 2015 at 1,200 mg intravenously every 3 weeks.

Described time point: peripheral blood 6 weeks after treatment start. Profiling relied on immunoSEQ multiplex PCR, and the TCRdb table lists in-frame clones only, not all of them. The sample includes 15,000 to 20,000 clones, about four fifths of them seen just once. Material: PBMCs, obtained around atezolizumab (anti-PD-L1) treatment. The receptor's source is a man aged 45-60 years with urothelial cancer.

The CDR3: CASSTGNPGHYGYTF. The CDR3 DNA reads as TGTGCCAGCAGTACAGGGAACCCGGGGCACTATGGCTACACCTTC. The chain uses TRBV6-1 and TRBJ1-2; possibly TRBD1 for D (6 bases). The CDR3 runs 15 residues. V lost 5 bases, J lost 3 bases, and 16 bases lay in between. Germline V gene data show CDR1 as MNHNS and CDR2 as SASEGT.